The rows below give T cell receptor beta chains drawn from one sample of a study of blood T cell repertoires in COVID-19. Clones were read by immunoSEQ multiplex PCR, and TCRdb kept only the in-frame ones, dropping some. This sample has more than 200,000 clones; approximately 87% occur once, and the top ten carry under 3%. The sequencing sample was made of peripheral blood. The source of these receptors is a woman aged 65 to 85 with active or convalescent COVID-19. Each CDR3 is given with its conserved first and last residue. A D gene is named only where the DNA matches it firmly. Part of the rows lack a size; the others show once, few, many or a class for expanded clones.

CDR3 protein	CDR3 DNA	J gene	D gene	clone size	CDR3 length	V gene
CATGMAGVGGEQYF	TGTGCCACCGGAATGGCGGGGGTTGGTGGCGAGCAGTACTTC	TRBJ2-7	TRBD2	-	14	TRBV6-6
CASSHYTTGDLYGYTF	TGCGCCAGCAGCCACTACACAACAGGGGACCTCTATGGCTACACCTTC	TRBJ1-2	TRBD1	-	16	TRBV4-1
CASSSRGLGGTQYF	TGTGCCAGCAGCAGCAGGGGGCTGGGCGGGACCCAGTACTTC	TRBJ2-5	TRBD1	-	14	TRBV3-1/TRBV3-2
CASSLVDTGGPVEQFF	TGTGCCAGCAGCTTAGTGGATACCGGAGGGCCGGTTGAGCAGTTCTTC	TRBJ2-1	-	few	16	TRBV7-6
CSVELRSENTIYF	TGCAGCGTTGAACTCAGGTCCGAAAACACCATATATTTT	TRBJ1-3	-	-	13	TRBV29-1
CASDRGPRGYTF	TGTGCCAGTGACAGGGGTCCTCGGGGCTACACCTTC	TRBJ1-2	TRBD1	-	12	TRBV2
CASSRGASGVTDTQYF	TGTGCCAGCAGCAGGGGGGCTAGCGGGGTCACAGATACGCAGTATTTT	TRBJ2-3	TRBD2	-	16	TRBV7-6
CASGNPPGTGGNEKLFF	TGTGCCAGTGGAAACCCCCCCGGGACAGGGGGCAATGAAAAACTGTTTTTT	TRBJ1-4	TRBD1	-	17	TRBV19
CASSKRGQGPNTGELFF	TGTGCCAGTAGTAAGAGGGGACAGGGCCCGAACACCGGGGAGCTGTTTTTT	TRBJ2-2	TRBD1	-	17	TRBV19
CASSTGGVGNIQYF	TGTGCCAGTAGTACAGGGGGCGTTGGAAACATTCAGTACTTC	TRBJ2-4	TRBD1	-	14	TRBV19
CASSWTGADQPQHF	TGTGCCAGCAGCTGGACAGGGGCGGATCAGCCCCAGCATTTT	TRBJ1-5	TRBD1	-	14	TRBV5-8
CASSKPAGLALTDTQYF	TGTGCCAGCAGCAAGCCCGCGGGGTTAGCACTTACAGATACGCAGTATTTT	TRBJ2-3	-	-	17	TRBV21-1
CASRNRGNYEQYF	TGTGCCAGCAGGAACAGGGGTAACTACGAGCAGTACTTC	TRBJ2-7	TRBD1	-	13	TRBV6-5
CASSQTGSSYEQYF	TGTGCCAGTAGCCAGACAGGGTCTTCCTACGAGCAGTACTTC	TRBJ2-7	TRBD1	-	14	TRBV19
CASSPPQLAGARRWETQYF	TGTGCCAGCTCACCACCTCAACTAGCGGGGGCCCGAAGGTGGGAGACCCAGTACTTC	TRBJ2-5	TRBD2	-	19	TRBV18
CSVGRQGNGGTDTQYF	TGCAGCGTTGGGAGACAGGGGAATGGTGGCACAGATACGCAGTATTTT	TRBJ2-3	TRBD1	-	16	TRBV29-1
CASSPPGQESNYGYTF	TGTGCCAGCTCACCACCGGGACAGGAGTCTAACTATGGCTACACCTTC	TRBJ1-2	TRBD1	-	16	TRBV18
CASRLQGMNTEAFF	TGTGCCAGTAGACTCCAGGGCATGAACACTGAAGCTTTCTTT	TRBJ1-1	-	-	14	TRBV19
CASSQGLAVSYEQYF	TGTGCCAGCAGCCAGGGACTAGCGGTTTCCTACGAGCAGTACTTC	TRBJ2-7	TRBD2	-	15	TRBV3-1/TRBV3-2
CASSWTGTYGYTF	TGTGCCAGCAGTTGGACAGGGACCTATGGCTACACCTTC	TRBJ1-2	TRBD1	-	13	TRBV5-8
CATSDPSRVGGDEQFF	TGTGCCACCAGTGATCCCAGTAGGGTTGGAGGGGATGAGCAGTTCTTC	TRBJ2-1	-	once	16	TRBV24-1
CASSSYSSTDTQYF	TGTGCCAGCAGCTCCTACTCGTCCACAGATACGCAGTATTTT	TRBJ2-3	-	-	14	TRBV7-9
CASSQAGPGTEAFF	TGTGCCAGCAGCCAAGCTGGCCCGGGCACTGAAGCTTTCTTT	TRBJ1-1	-	few	14	TRBV3-1/TRBV3-2
CASSSAGGAGTGELFF	TGTGCCAGCAGCTCCGCCGGGGGGGCGGGCACCGGGGAGCTGTTTTTT	TRBJ2-2	TRBD2	-	16	TRBV5-4
CASSLLSGGPRDTQYF	TGTGCCAGCAGTTTACTTAGCGGGGGGCCTAGAGATACGCAGTATTTT	TRBJ2-3	TRBD2	-	16	TRBV28
CASSSTVNTEAFF	TGTGCCAGCAGCTCCACAGTCAACACTGAAGCTTTCTTT	TRBJ1-1	-	-	13	TRBV7-2
CAWSTEGQDFYNSPLHF	TGTGCCTGGAGTACTGAAGGACAGGACTTCTATAATTCACCCCTCCACTTT	TRBJ1-6	TRBD1	-	17	TRBV30
CASSRPPTGQGYTF	TGTGCCAGCAGCCGCCCCCCGACAGGGCAAGGCTACACCTTC	TRBJ1-2	TRBD1	-	14	TRBV7-2
CASSLGWTGGADGYTF	TGTGCCAGCAGCTTGGGATGGACAGGGGGCGCCGATGGCTACACCTTC	TRBJ1-2	TRBD1	-	16	TRBV5-4
CASLPGTGELFF	TGTGCCAGCCTGCCGGGTACCGGGGAGCTGTTTTTT	TRBJ2-2	-	-	12	TRBV2
CSVGLAGGQTQYF	TGCAGCGTTGGCCTAGCGGGGGGGCAGACCCAGTACTTC	TRBJ2-5	TRBD2	-	13	TRBV29-1
CARVLGQHVDSYEQYF	TGCGCCAGAGTTCTGGGCCAGCACGTTGACTCCTACGAGCAGTACTTC	TRBJ2-7	-	-	16	TRBV23-1
CASRRDITSGNTIYF	TGTGCCAGCAGACGCGACATAACCTCTGGAAACACCATATATTTT	TRBJ1-3	-	few	15	TRBV6-5
CASSPRPGTYSETQYF	TGTGCCAGCTCACCACGGCCAGGGACATACTCGGAGACCCAGTACTTC	TRBJ2-5	-	-	16	TRBV18
CASSPPQGAYNEQFF	TGTGCCAGCAGCCCACCCCAGGGGGCCTACAATGAGCAGTTCTTC	TRBJ2-1	TRBD1	-	15	TRBV9
CASSQVDQPQHF	TGTGCCAGCAGCCAGGTCGATCAGCCCCAGCATTTT	TRBJ1-5	-	few	12	TRBV21-1
CASSLRRGRAGEQYF	TGCGCCAGCAGCTTGCGACGCGGGAGGGCCGGCGAGCAGTACTTC	TRBJ2-7	TRBD2	-	15	TRBV5-1
CASSLARKNGELFF	TGTGCCAGTAGCCTGGCTAGGAAGAACGGGGAGCTGTTTTTT	TRBJ2-2	-	-	14	TRBV19
CASSSQGVPLYEQYF	TGTGCCAGCAGCTCCCAGGGGGTTCCTCTCTACGAGCAGTACTTC	TRBJ2-7	TRBD1	-	15	TRBV7-2
CASSLGRVETQYF	TGTGCCAGCAGCTTAGGACGGGTGGAGACCCAGTACTTC	TRBJ2-5	-	-	13	TRBV7-2
CASSSRLAGVYEQYF	TGTGCCAGCAGTTCCCGACTAGCGGGAGTGTACGAGCAGTACTTC	TRBJ2-7	TRBD2	-	15	TRBV27